This T cell receptor (beta chain) came from a study of human T cells and chemical hapten exposure (dated by TCRdb to 2020 to 2023). The study in broad terms: For sensitization, 2% DPC in acetone was applied to an approximately 2 cm by approximately 2 cm area of upper inner arm skin. Weekly therapeutic DPC doses were additionally applied to the scalp of patients throughout the roughly 22-week study period. Patch testing was performed on the upper back with Finn chambers containing 0.01% DPC, and the patch tests were scored after 6 days according to International Contact Dermatitis Research Group standards. Most of the patients in the cohort were female, and the cohort covered alopecia areata with under or over 50% scalp involvement, alopecia totalis and alopecia universalis. Libraries were combined into a pool for sequencing, and differences in TCR yield between samples came mainly from small differences in library volumes within the pool. The study tracked peripheral blood TCR repertoire changes in vivo during primary and secondary sensitization to the hapten diphenylcyclopropenone (DPC) in alopecia patients. Blood samples were taken from patients before sensitization (week 0) and at 2, 6 and about 24 weeks after DPC sensitization. Blood for TCR sequencing was provided by twenty-nine alopecia patients at one to four time points (pre-sensitization, 2, 6 and 24 weeks). From each blood RNA sample, both TCR alpha and TCR beta chains were sequenced. The study at large found these results: Because every patient had alopecia, a presumed autoimmune disease, the patients' immune response might differ from that of healthy individuals. Expanded TCRs formed significantly more large CDR3 similarity clusters than pre-sensitization or healthy control sets, consistent with antigen-driven responses. DPC sensitization did not change how many TCRs were above 1 in 1000 frequency, and no evidence was found of alterations in global repertoire structure. Patch test score correlated positively with the number of PT1 expanded TCRs, reaching significance at thresholds 8, 16 and 32 but not at 4. Repeated subsampling changed both the strength of the expansion versus patch-test correlation and the threshold at which the correlation became significant.

Inclusive of the bounding cysteine and phenylalanine, the CDR3 is 14 residues long. The sequence is cut down to CDR3 DNA, 42 bases in frame from base 1. CDR1 MGHDK and CDR2 SYGVNS are derived from the germline V gene. Turning to this clonotype: The target of this receptor is not known. A read error may produce the germline difference seen at one junction end.

Library method: RACE. The sequencer was a NextSeq 500. During library preparation, unique molecular identifiers were attached to individual cDNA molecules so that TCRs could be counted quantitatively and reproducibly. The original pipeline was this. The median number of TCRs per sample was some 100,000, ranging from about 23,224 to 690,600. The Decombinator software suite was used to annotate the V, J and CDR3 of the TCR reads. For PS versus PT1 abundance plots, all samples were subsampled to the same number of TCRs (28,000). TCRs were defined as expanded if absent before sensitization and observed at least eight times at the 2-week time point. TCRdb reanalyzed the raw reads on its own, using fastp at Q25 for trimming and MiXCR for clone calling, and kept in-frame beta chains. All rows with the same CDR3 protein become a single entry with the most common DNA and genes. TCRdb's processing, not the authors', yielded these V and J calls. Present in this sample are fewer than 45,000 distinct CDR3 sequences, around 12% of which were seen just once. Jointly, the top ten make up 1.9% of the sample.

The time point label, as the study defines it: pre-sensitization, week 0. The treatment or condition label on this specimen signifies: therapeutic diphenylcyclopropenone sensitization with weekly scalp DPC. Total RNA was isolated from unfractionated whole blood collected in Tempus Blood RNA tubes. At each patch-test visit, blood was drawn before the patch test was applied. To be eligible, patients had to be aged 18 to 70, diagnosed with alopecia and judged suitable for DPC therapy, while pregnant patients were excluded. The material sequenced was whole blood, taken in connection with sensitization to the hapten diphenylcyclopropenone (DPC). This sequence originates from a woman aged 40 to 50 with alopecia areata. Some clones in this sample may be carry-over from other donors' samples. The chain employs TRBV25-1 and TRBJ2-2, with 9 bases aligning to TRBD2. The sequenced DNA is TGTGCCAGCAGATCTAGCGGGACCACCGAGGAGCTGTTTTTT. Its protein is CASRSSGTTEELFF.